This T cell receptor beta chain stems from a study of cytotoxic CD8 clonotypes in ibrutinib-treated CLL. At the level of the study: There were about 11 relapsed/refractory patients and about 14 treatment-naive patients, and around 18 were IGHV unmutated.

This clone was picked up one time. Its antigen is as yet unknown. Notes on the study in general: A rise in clonality was seen at ibrutinib response, and a fall back toward baseline was seen at progression. At baseline, clonality was higher than in age-matched healthy donors and correlated with CD8+ counts.

Deep sequencing aimed at 1 in 200,000 to 1 in 1 million T cells' resolution. Produced via immunoSEQ multiplex PCR; TCRdb's table is partial and in-frame only. The sample holds hundreds of thousands of clones, roughly 73% seen once. CDR3 length: 13 residues. CDR1 is LNHDA, CDR2 SQIVND, per germline (reference sequence). V lost 6 bases, J lost 4 bases, and 12 bases lay in between. The chain links TRBV19 to TRBJ1-1; D perhaps matches TRBD1 (5 bases). This specimen consisted of PBMCs, obtained after 12 months of ibrutinib treatment. The receptor's source is a human donor with chronic lymphocytic leukemia. The CDR3 region is CASRPGGGTEAFF. DNA for the CDR3: TGTGCCAGTAGGCCCGGGGGGGGCACTGAAGCTTTCTTT.